One sample yielded the 16 T cell receptor beta chains listed below, sequenced in a study of blood T cells in healthy people across ages. For the second PCR, which ran for roughly 6 to 12 cycles, a sample-barcoded 5' primer and a J-beta primer mix were used. TCRdb called the 5' RACE reads again in MiXCR, with one record for every CDR3 protein. The sample consists of hundreds of thousands of distinct CDR3 sequences, 25% to 30% of them appearing once. These sequences were also reported in another study, on T cells of mothers and their children.

The sequenced material came from blood. These TCRs come from a boy aged 5-17 years in good health.

This clonotype came up a few times. This rearrangement joins TRBV18 to TRBJ2-5, with no clear D. Trimming left V 6 bases short and J 1 base short, with 9 bases between. Germline loops: CDR1 KGHSH, CDR2 LQKENI. This CDR3 contains 13 residues. The CDR3 is CASSLHPQETQYF. As DNA, the CDR3 is TGTGCCAGCTCCCTCCACCCCCAAGAGACCCAGTACTTC.

A few counts support this clonotype. The CDR3 DNA reads as TGTGCCTGGAGTGCAGTCGGGGGGGCCTTAGGGGAGCTGTTTTTT. Protein sequence: CAWSAVGGALGELFF. The V and J genes are TRBV30 and TRBJ2-2; TRBD2 aligns across 8 bases. Germline CDR1 and CDR2: GTSNPN and SVGIG (reference sequence). The ends lost 1 base at V and 8 bases at J; junction bases unmatched: 9. The CDR3 totals 15 residues.

This chain connects TRBV9 to TRBJ2-1; tentatively, D is TRBD2 (6 bases). This CDR3 spans 15 amino acids. V lost 6 bases and J 8 bases, leaving 21 bases between the germline ends. CDR1 is SGDLS and CDR2 is YYNGEE in the germline V gene. In DNA, the CDR3 is TGTGCCAGCACCCAGGCCGGGGGTGGGGCAGATGAGCAGTTCTTC. It encodes CASTQAGGGADEQFF.

This chain connects TRBV5-5 to TRBJ1-1; D is unresolved. Per the germline V gene, CDR1 is SGHKS and CDR2 is YYEKEE (reference sequence). The V end was cut by 4 bases, the J end by 2 bases, with 15 bases between. The CDR3 is 15 residues long. CDR3 nucleotides: TGTGCCAGCAGCCATATGCCTAATCCCAACACTGAAGCTTTCTTT. Amino acid sequence: CASSHMPNPNTEAFF.

This clonotype was detected only a few times. The J gene is TRBJ2-2, the V gene TRBV3-1; 7 bases map to TRBD1. The CDR3 is made up of 14 amino acids. V lost 8 bases, J lost 5 bases, and 8 bases stayed unmatched. Germline V lookup: CDR1 LGHDT, CDR2 YNNKEL (reference sequence). This CDR3 reads CASRAGGITGELFF. CDR3 in DNA: TGTGCCAGCCGGGCAGGGGGAATTACCGGGGAGCTGTTTTTT.

The chain carries TRBV6-1 and TRBJ2-1; D ambiguous. The CDR3 has 13 residues. Germline V gives CDR1 MNHNS, CDR2 SASEGT. Trimming removed 2 bases at V and 2 bases at J, with 4 bases between. In DNA, the CDR3 is TGTGCCAGCAGTGAACGGACCTACAATGAGCAGTTCTTC. It codes for CASSERTYNEQFF.

The genes are TRBV5-1 and TRBJ1-1, with no clear D. Germline-derived CDR1 and CDR2 are SGHRS and YFSETQ. Trimming took off 7 bases at V and 1 base at J, with 11 bases between the two ends. The CDR3 extends over 13 amino acids. CDR3: CASGLTSNTEAFF. The CDR3 coding sequence is TGCGCCAGCGGCCTCACATCGAACACTGAAGCTTTCTTT.

This clonotype came up a few times. The genes are TRBV5-1 and TRBJ2-5; 7 positions agree with TRBD1. The end of the DNA aligns better with TRBJ2-7, so the J call may be wrong. This CDR3 is 14 amino acids long. Germline values: CDR1 SGHRS, CDR2 YFSETQ. The chain's CDR3 is CASSREGTDDEQYF. In nucleotides, the CDR3 is TGCGCCAGCAGCCGAGAAGGGACAGACGACGAGCAGTACTTC.

The J gene is TRBJ1-5, the V gene TRBV15, with D possibly matching TRBD1 (6 bases). The length of the CDR3 is 20 residues. The germline gives CDR1 LNHNV, CDR2 YYDKDF (reference sequence). V was trimmed by 0 bases and J by 7 bases, leaving 28 bases between them. The CDR3 here is CATSRDKGKGNTGIVQPQHF. Written as DNA, the CDR3 is TGTGCCACCAGCAGAGACAAGGGTAAGGGTAACACAGGGATCGTACAGCCCCAGCATTTT.

The genes are TRBV20-1 and TRBJ2-5, with 9 bases matching TRBD1. The V and J ends lost 0 bases and 1 base, in that order; junction bases with no gene match: 9. CDR3 length: 17 amino acids. The germline V gene encodes CDR1 DFQATT and CDR2 SNEGSKA (reference sequence). The CDR3 spells CSARDPRDRVFQETQYF. CDR3 coding DNA: TGCAGTGCTAGAGACCCTCGGGACAGGGTCTTCCAAGAGACCCAGTACTTC.

This clonotype was detected a few times. This chain links TRBV29-1 with TRBJ1-2; 7 bases align to TRBD1. J was trimmed by 4 bases and V by 5 bases; bases with no gene match: 4. The length of the CDR3 is 12 residues. CDR1 and CDR2 (germline): SQVTM, ANQGSEA. CDR3 sequence reads: CSVSTGAYGYTF. The CDR3 nucleotides read TGCAGCGTTTCCACAGGGGCCTATGGCTACACCTTC. Combining the CDR3 with reference TRBV29-1 and TRBJ1-2 gives the whole variable domain SAVISQKPSRDICQRGTSLTIQCQVDSQVTMMFWYRQQPGQSLTLIATANQGSEATYESGFVIDKFPISRPNLTFSTLTVSNMSPEDSSIYLCSVSTGAYGYTFGSGTRLTVV.

This clonotype has only a few counts. The CDR3 reads CASSRRSKEKLFF. The CDR3, as DNA: TGTGCCAGCAGCCGACGGAGTAAGGAAAAACTGTTTTTT. The V gene is TRBV14, the J gene TRBJ1-4; no clear D. The length of the CDR3 is 13 residues. CDR1 is SGHDN and CDR2 is FVKESK in the germline V gene. The V gene lost 4 bases and the J gene lost 8 bases, with 11 bases spanning the gap.

The chain employs TRBV9 and TRBJ2-3; a possible D gene is TRBD1 (6 bases). Trimming stripped 4 bases from V and 3 bases from J, with 18 bases between. The CDR3 extends over 16 amino acids. Germline loops: CDR1 SGDLS, CDR2 YYNGEE. The CDR3 loop is CASSPSVGAVTDTQYF. For the CDR3, the DNA is TGTGCCAGCAGCCCCTCGGTGGGGGCCGTGACAGATACGCAGTATTTT.

This clonotype was observed a handful of times. The rearrangement uses TRBV12-3 or TRBV12-4 and TRBJ2-2; TRBD2 is a possible D gene (7 bases). Deletions cut 3 bases from V and 4 bases from J, with 12 bases between. The CDR3 covers 15 residues. The chain's CDR3 is CASSLLRGPTGELFF. The CDR3 region has the DNA TGTGCCAGCAGTTTGTTGCGGGGGCCCACCGGGGAGCTGTTTTTT.

The table lists this clonotype with a few counts. This chain connects TRBV27 to TRBJ2-7, with no clear D. The CDR3 has 13 amino acids. Germline lookup yields CDR1 MNHEY and CDR2 SMNVEV (reference sequence). V dropped 3 bases and J dropped 1 base, with 7 bases sitting between them. The CDR3 is CASSFQRSYEQYF. CDR3 sequence (DNA): TGTGCCAGCAGTTTCCAGAGATCCTACGAGCAGTACTTC.

This clonotype was detected only a few times. V and J are TRBV5-6 and TRBJ1-4; D gene unclear. The CDR3 is 13 residues long. Germline CDR1 is SGHDT and CDR2 is YYEEEE. Between the trimmed V and J ends, which lost 5 bases and 5 bases, there was a span of 10 bases. In DNA, the CDR3 is TGTGCCAGCAGTTCCGGGAGGAATGAAAAACTGTTTTTT. It yields the protein CASSSGRNEKLFF.